A selection of T cell receptor beta chains follows, all from one sample in a study of shared clonotypes between healthy human individuals. Produced via immunoSEQ multiplex PCR; TCRdb's table is partial and in-frame only. Seen here are some 1,400,000 clones, 95% to 97% observed once, and the top ten hold roughly 1.2%. The specimen sequenced was naive CD4+ T cells sorted from blood. The receptors originated from a young man in good health. The conserved cysteine and the conserved F or W are not part of the CDR3 here.

J gene: TRBJ2-7
V gene: TRBV10-2
CDR3 protein: ASSESTGVYEQY

J gene: TRBJ2-7
V gene: TRBV7-8
CDR3 protein: ASSFRRVSYEQY

J gene: TRBJ2-1
V gene: TRBV2
CDR3 protein: ASSVFTSGLSEQF

J gene: TRBJ2-1
V gene: TRBV7-9
CDR3 protein: ASSLGKTGEVDNEQF

J gene: TRBJ2-3
V gene: TRBV9
CDR3 protein: ASSVIGTTASSTDTQY

J gene: TRBJ2-1
V gene: TRBV18
CDR3 protein: ASSPRTSGSNEQF

J gene: TRBJ2-7
V gene: TRBV11-2
CDR3 protein: ASSNQAEGSYEQY

J gene: TRBJ1-1
V gene: TRBV5-1
CDR3 protein: ASSLWTDNTEAF

J gene: TRBJ2-7
V gene: TRBV15
CDR3 protein: ATSRDPNGYEQY

J gene: TRBJ2-1
V gene: TRBV9
CDR3 protein: ASSVRQGALNEQF

J gene: TRBJ2-3
V gene: TRBV29-1
CDR3 protein: SVNGGAGALDTQY

J gene: TRBJ2-7
V gene: TRBV6-1
CDR3 protein: ASSEGGVYEQY

J gene: TRBJ2-7
V gene: TRBV4-1
CDR3 protein: ASSRGRQGSYEQY

J gene: TRBJ1-3
V gene: TRBV15
CDR3 protein: ATRDSQRSGNTIY